The T cell receptor (beta chain) described here comes from a study of cytomegalovirus exposure and HLA in healthy donors. Background on the study: From donors who were HLA-typed, an early data release held 65 million to 85 million unique TCRs. The study placed over 65% of its approximately 400 genotyped donors in the Caucasian-associated ancestry cluster.

The PCR ran on 60 Vbeta and 13 Jbeta primers. Assay: immunoSEQ multiplex PCR; the TCRdb copy retains only in-frame clones and omits some. The sample shows about 140,000 clones, about three quarters of them seen only once. Findings of the study overall: Further analysis was carried out later, and it showed several of the most significant clusters appearing linked to common viral pathogens. A later analysis associated 16,951 TCR beta sequences with HLA alleles at a 0.05 false discovery rate.

Trimming removed 5 bases from V and 5 bases from J; junction bases left unmatched: 6. Germline CDR1 MNHEY, CDR2 SVGAGI. The CDR3 totals 15 residues. Note on this clone: Its antigen is currently unknown.

Input material: PBMCs. The TCR comes from a male donor in good health and CMV-seropositive. The rearrangement uses TRBV6-5 and TRBJ1-4, with 9 bases aligning to TRBD1. The CDR3 is CASSPYRGPNEKLFF. In DNA, the CDR3 is TGTGCCAGCAGTCCCTACAGGGGGCCCAATGAAAAACTGTTTTTT.